This T cell receptor beta chain was observed in a study of CD8 T cells in ankylosing spondylitis (dated by TCRdb to about 2017). Some background on the complete study: The study profiled T cell receptor beta repertoires in healthy donors and ankylosing spondylitis patients to find disease-linked TCR variants. Samples of peripheral blood were taken, and for ankylosing spondylitis patients, synovial fluid was collected as well. In total, the full study cohort was made up of some 100 healthy donors and approximately 27 ankylosing spondylitis patients. Broad study findings and their caveats: The disease-linked clones were reported as significantly enriched in matched synovial fluid samples from ankylosing spondylitis patients. Some motif variants were previously reported in synovial fluid and blood of reactive arthritis patients, suggesting common disease-initiation mechanisms. In peripheral blood, the disease-linked clones were found at relatively low frequencies and had a CD8+ phenotype. A TCR beta motif of several highly homologous amino acid variants appeared characteristic of blood from ankylosing spondylitis patients.

For each ankylosing spondylitis patient, the synovial fluid sample was matched to a blood sample from that same patient. Sequencer: Illumina HiSeq 2500. Quantitative 5'-RACE with molecular barcodes was the method used to prepare the TCR beta libraries. In the source study's methods: Disease-linked TCR variants were identified with a new computational method built on a probabilistic model of VDJ rearrangement. The raw public data were reprocessed by TCRdb itself: fastp quality trimming at Q25, MiXCR clonotype calling, in-frame beta chains only. Each entry is one CDR3 protein sequence, shown with its most common DNA and genes. What appears here as the V and J calls and clone size reflects TCRdb's work, not the paper's. For this sample there are fewer than 180,000 distinct CDR3 sequences; roughly 44% appear just once. Roughly 15% of the sample comes from the top ten. Notes on this clonotype: Its antigen specificity is not known. Qualities for individual bases were not recorded, and no much larger clone is one base off.

Measured from the cysteine to the phenylalanine, the CDR3 is 14 residues long. The sequence is cut down to CDR3 DNA, 42 bases in frame from base 1. V loses 6 bases at its end and J loses 2 bases; junction bases beyond the gene matches: 2. The V gene is TRBV12-3 or TRBV12-4 and the J gene is TRBJ1-4, and 8 bases in between align with TRBD1. The clonotype originates from a male donor with ankylosing spondylitis. Sequenced: synovial fluid, either unsorted or a sorted T cell fraction (not recorded which). CDR3 loop: CASRHRGTNEKLFF. Read as DNA, the sequence is TGTGCCAGCAGGCACAGGGGGACTAATGAAAAACTGTTTTTT.